This TCR beta chain is from a study of blood T cell repertoires in COVID-19. Study-level background: The United States, Italy and Spain provided the acute and convalescent COVID-19 samples. PBMCs, B-cell-depleted T cells, or T cells were the source of the cDNA or gDNA that made up the material.

Per the authors' pipeline: Estimation of nucleated cell counts was performed using reference gene primer amplification. TCRdb keeps only in-frame clones here, not all; method: immunoSEQ multiplex PCR. For V, J and clone size, that table is used; D and trimming come from the DNA. The sample yields under 200,000 clones, 65% to 85% seen once. Germline V lookup: CDR1 SGHNT, CDR2 YENEEA. The CDR3 is 15 amino acids. J lost 4 bases, V lost 5 bases, and 8 bases had no gene match. The sequencing sample was made of peripheral blood. The chain couples TRBV11-3 to TRBJ1-3, with 7 bases that match TRBD1. This clonotype was sampled from a woman older than 75 with active or convalescent COVID-19. The CDR3 spells CASSPWTGSGNTIYF. CDR3 nucleotides: TGTGCCAGCAGCCCCTGGACAGGTTCGGGAAACACCATATATTTT.